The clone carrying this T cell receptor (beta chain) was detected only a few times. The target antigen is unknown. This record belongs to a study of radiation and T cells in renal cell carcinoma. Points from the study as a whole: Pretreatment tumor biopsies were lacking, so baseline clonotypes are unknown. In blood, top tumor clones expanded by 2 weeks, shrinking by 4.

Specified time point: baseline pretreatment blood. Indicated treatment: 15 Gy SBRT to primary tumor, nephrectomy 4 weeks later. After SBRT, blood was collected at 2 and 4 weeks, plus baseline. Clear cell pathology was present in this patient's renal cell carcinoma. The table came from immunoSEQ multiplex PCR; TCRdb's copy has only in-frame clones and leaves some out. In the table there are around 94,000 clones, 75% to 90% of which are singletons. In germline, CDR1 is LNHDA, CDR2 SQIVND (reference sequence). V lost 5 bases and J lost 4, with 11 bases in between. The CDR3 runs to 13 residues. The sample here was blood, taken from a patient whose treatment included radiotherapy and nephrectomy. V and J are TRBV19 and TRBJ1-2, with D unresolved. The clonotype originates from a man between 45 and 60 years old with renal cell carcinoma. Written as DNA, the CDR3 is TGTGCCAGTAGTTTGCGGACCGGCTATGGCTACACCTTC. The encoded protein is CASSLRTGYGYTF.